These T cell receptor beta chains were read from a single sample in a study of cytomegalovirus exposure and HLA in healthy donors. The repertoire was sequenced with immunoSEQ multiplex PCR; TCRdb's copy has only in-frame clones and lacks some. In the table there are under 200,000 clones, more than 65% of which are singletons. Sequenced input: PBMCs. The receptor set was obtained from a woman aged 25 to 39 in good health and CMV-seronegative. CDR3s include the opening cysteine and the closing phenylalanine or tryptophan. The D gene is left open where the match is weak. Expanded clones are given a class, and other clones once, few, many or no size at all.

v_call,d_call,clone_size,j_call,cdr3_aa,cdr3_nt
TRBV5-1,.,.,TRBJ2-3,CASRQDSRLDTQYF,TGCGCCAGCCGACAGGACTCAAGATTAGATACGCAGTATTTT
TRBV9,.,.,TRBJ1-4,CASSAGTPGQGRPHEKLFF,TGTGCCAGCAGCGCTGGTACGCCGGGACAAGGTCGGCCTCATGAAAAACTGTTTTTT
TRBV30,TRBD2,.,TRBJ2-5,CAWSLGGEQETQYF,TGTGCCTGGAGTTTGGGGGGGGAGCAAGAGACCCAGTACTTC
TRBV2,TRBD2,.,TRBJ2-5,CASDNREVPLETQYF,TGTGCCAGCGACAACCGGGAGGTCCCCCTGGAGACCCAGTACTTC
TRBV7-9,.,once,TRBJ1-2,CASSSGTYGYTF,TGTGCCAGCAGCTCAGGAACCTATGGCTACACCTTC
TRBV4-2,.,.,TRBJ1-2,CASSQVMGPYGYTF,TGTGCCAGCAGCCAAGTAATGGGGCCCTATGGCTACACCTTC
TRBV29-1,.,.,TRBJ2-7,CSVGSSPYEQYF,TGCAGCGTTGGTTCTTCACCCTACGAGCAGTACTTC
TRBV10-1,.,.,TRBJ2-7,CASTQGYEQYF,TGCGCCAGCACACAGGGCTACGAGCAGTACTTC
TRBV9,.,once,TRBJ1-1,CASSVGGGSNTEAFF,TGTGCCAGCAGCGTAGGGGGAGGATCGAACACTGAAGCTTTCTTT
TRBV11-2,TRBD2,few,TRBJ2-1,CASSPIGRRESYNEQFF,TGTGCCAGCAGCCCCATAGGGCGGCGGGAGTCCTACAATGAGCAGTTCTTC
TRBV5-1,.,few,TRBJ2-7,CASSPQGGESSYEQYF,TGCGCCAGCAGCCCCCAGGGCGGGGAGAGTTCCTACGAGCAGTACTTC
TRBV2,.,.,TRBJ2-5,CASSEAPRETQYF,TGTGCCAGCAGTGAAGCCCCCCGAGAGACCCAGTACTTC
TRBV27,TRBD2,.,TRBJ2-1,CASSSRLAGVHNEQFF,TGTGCCAGCAGTTCTCGACTAGCGGGAGTACACAATGAGCAGTTCTTC
TRBV30,TRBD1,.,TRBJ1-1,CAWRGQSYTEAFF,TGTGCCTGGAGGGGACAGAGTTACACTGAAGCTTTCTTT
TRBV6-5,.,few,TRBJ2-6,CASSYVGGSGANVLTF,TGTGCCAGCAGTTACGTGGGGGGCTCTGGGGCCAACGTCCTGACTTTC
TRBV15,TRBD1,once,TRBJ1-2,CATSRVYRGYYGYTF,TGTGCCACCAGCAGAGTGTACAGGGGCTACTATGGCTACACCTTC
TRBV5-1,TRBD1,.,TRBJ1-2,CASSPGQGNYGYTF,TGCGCCAGCAGCCCGGGACAGGGTAACTATGGCTACACCTTC
TRBV5-1,.,.,TRBJ2-3,CASSSGRDRVADTQYF,TGCGCCAGCAGCTCTGGACGGGATCGGGTCGCAGATACGCAGTATTTT
TRBV4-3,.,.,TRBJ2-7,CASSQGGVHEQYF,TGCGCCAGCAGCCAAGGGGGGGTCCACGAGCAGTACTTC
TRBV27,.,few,TRBJ2-7,CASTVTGSYEQYF,TGTGCCAGCACCGTTACAGGGTCCTACGAGCAGTACTTC
TRBV7-2,.,.,TRBJ1-4,CASSLWGGRATNEKLFF,TGTGCCAGCAGCTTATGGGGAGGGCGGGCAACTAATGAAAAACTGTTTTTT
TRBV7-9,.,.,TRBJ2-1,CASIVGQGREDEQFF,TGTGCCAGCATTGTGGGGCAGGGGAGGGAGGATGAGCAGTTCTTC
TRBV2,.,.,TRBJ2-1,CASITSSYNEQFF,TGTGCCAGTATAACAAGCTCCTACAATGAGCAGTTCTTC
TRBV9,.,.,TRBJ2-5,CASSHRTGEEETQYF,TGTGCCAGCAGCCATAGGACGGGAGAGGAAGAGACCCAGTACTTC
TRBV7-9,.,few,TRBJ1-4,CSSSSGLGGNEKLFF,TGTTCCAGCAGCTCCGGATTAGGGGGAAATGAAAAACTGTTTTTT
TRBV19,.,few,TRBJ2-6,CATLSGANVLTF,TGTGCCACCCTATCTGGGGCCAACGTCCTGACTTTC
TRBV4-1,.,.,TRBJ2-7,CASSQLAVSYEQYF,TGCGCCAGCAGCCAATTGGCTGTTTCCTACGAGCAGTACTTC
TRBV30,.,.,TRBJ1-5,CAWSAQGLGNQPQHF,TGTGCCTGGAGTGCCCAGGGGCTTGGGAATCAGCCCCAGCATTTT
TRBV15,.,.,TRBJ2-7,CATSRDPGGYGSSYEQYF,TGTGCCACCAGCAGAGATCCGGGGGGCTACGGGAGCTCCTACGAGCAGTACTTC
TRBV21-1,.,.,TRBJ1-2,CASIPEYGYTF,TGTGCCAGCATTCCGGAGTATGGCTACACCTTC
TRBV4-3,TRBD2,.,TRBJ2-7,CASSQDPILAGVGEQYF,TGCGCCAGCAGCCAAGACCCAATTCTAGCGGGAGTCGGCGAGCAGTACTTC
TRBV6-1,TRBD2,.,TRBJ2-5,CASSAGTSGETRYF,TGTGCCAGCAGTGCGGGGACTAGCGGAGAGACCCGGTACTTC
TRBV7-8,.,few,TRBJ2-7,CASSPRTTYEQYF,TGTGCCAGCAGCCCCCGCACTACCTACGAGCAGTACTTC
TRBV18,.,.,TRBJ1-2,CASSPRQANYGYTF,TGTGCCAGCTCACCAAGACAGGCCAACTATGGCTACACCTTC
TRBV7-9,.,.,TRBJ1-3,CASRETQGLGNTIYF,TGTGCCAGCAGGGAGACGCAGGGGCTCGGAAACACCATATATTTT
TRBV4-3,TRBD2,.,TRBJ2-7,CASSQVFGTTYEQYF,TGCGCCAGCAGCCAAGTATTTGGGACTACTTACGAGCAGTACTTC
TRBV19,TRBD1,.,TRBJ2-3,CASSIPALTGGVDTQYF,TGTGCCAGTAGTATTCCGGCCCTGACAGGGGGGGTAGATACGCAGTATTTT
TRBV28,TRBD1,.,TRBJ1-5,CASSFGTGRNQPQHF,TGTGCCAGCAGTTTCGGGACAGGGCGCAATCAGCCCCAGCATTTT
TRBV4-2,TRBD2,few,TRBJ2-1,CASSQGLADHNEQFF,TGTGCCAGCAGCCAGGGACTAGCGGACCACAATGAGCAGTTCTTC
TRBV4-3,.,.,TRBJ2-5,CASSQQRKETQYF,TGCGCCAGCAGCCAACAGAGGAAAGAGACCCAGTACTTC
TRBV4-3,.,.,TRBJ2-7,CASSHYRASYEQYF,TGCGCCAGCAGCCATTACAGGGCCTCCTACGAGCAGTACTTC
TRBV19,.,few,TRBJ2-5,CASKPRTDAWTQYF,TGTGCCAGTAAACCTCGGACTGACGCGTGGACCCAGTACTTC
TRBV30,.,.,TRBJ2-3,CAWSVELDTQYF,TGTGCCTGGAGTGTGGAGTTAGATACGCAGTATTTT
TRBV9,.,.,TRBJ2-1,CASSVNPRRAGLGEQFF,TGTGCCAGCAGCGTAAACCCCAGGAGGGCGGGGTTGGGAGAGCAGTTCTTC
TRBV5-5,.,few,TRBJ2-2,CASSRGDGNTGELFF,TGTGCCAGCAGCCGTGGAGACGGGAACACCGGGGAGCTGTTTTTT
TRBV29-1,.,.,TRBJ1-1,CSVETSMNTEAFF,TGCAGCGTTGAGACATCGATGAACACTGAAGCTTTCTTT
TRBV5-4,TRBD1,.,TRBJ2-2,CASSRQTGDTGELFF,TGTGCCAGCAGCCGCCAAACAGGGGACACCGGGGAGCTGTTTTTT
TRBV7-3,.,few,TRBJ2-2,CASSFDTGELFF,TGTGCCAGCAGCTTCGACACCGGGGAGCTGTTTTTT